The 20 T cell receptor beta chains given below trace back to one sample, sequenced in a study of T cell clonotyping in hematopoietic cell transplantation. Time point of the sample: recipient sample about 28 days before transplant, after cytoreduction. Sequencing used immunoSEQ multiplex PCR; TCRdb keeps in-frame clones, though not all of them. Seen here are over 45,000 clones, about nine tenths observed once, and the top ten hold 5.9%. Sequences were derived from peripheral blood mononuclear cells, sampled before stem cell transplant. These TCRs come from a man in his 60s with biphenotypic leukemia. Some clones in this sample may be carry-over from other donors' samples.

V and J are TRBV28 and TRBJ1-2; tentative D call: TRBD1 (6 bases). The CDR3 runs to 14 residues. Trimming removed 6 bases at V and 8 bases at J, with 19 bases between. From germline, CDR1 is MDHEN and CDR2 SYDVKM. CDR3 residues: CASRSTGEVYGYTF. CDR3 nucleotide sequence: TGTGCCAGCAGGTCGACAGGAGAGGTCTACGGCTACACCTTC.

The chain couples TRBV28 to TRBJ1-5; D call uncertain. This CDR3 spans 15 amino acids. V shed 2 bases and J shed 0 bases, with 8 bases lying between them. Germline V gives CDR1 MDHEN, CDR2 SYDVKM. For the CDR3, the DNA is TGTGCCAGCAGTTTAGGAACAGATAGCAATCAGCCCCAGCATTTT. Amino acids: CASSLGTDSNQPQHF.

This rearrangement joins TRBV7-9 to TRBJ2-7, with D possibly being TRBD2 (5 bases). CDR1 is SEHNR, CDR2 FQNEAQ, per germline (reference sequence). Trimming left V 1 base short and J 4 bases short, with 14 bases between. This CDR3 comprises 15 residues. The DNA of the CDR3 is TGTGCCAGCAGCTTAGAGGTGGGAGTGAATTACGAGCAGTACTTC. Protein: CASSLEVGVNYEQYF.

The rearrangement uses TRBV5-1 and TRBJ2-5; 7 bases agree with TRBD2. V trimming: 0 bases; J trimming: 5 bases; junction bases outside the gene matches: 7. The CDR3 totals 15 residues. CDR1 is SGHRS and CDR2 is YFSETQ in the germline V gene. DNA of the CDR3: TGCGCCAGCAGCTTGGGGCAAACTAGCGTGGAGACCCAGTACTTC. As protein: CASSLGQTSVETQYF.

J is TRBJ1-5 and V is TRBV6-1; D perhaps matches TRBD1 (6 bases). The CDR3 is 14 amino acids. Germline loops: CDR1 MNHNS, CDR2 SASEGT. V was shortened by 11 bases and J by 2 bases, with 16 bases between the two germline ends. The CDR3: CAVNTGTGNQPQHF. The DNA for the CDR3 is TGTGCCGTAAACACAGGGACGGGCAATCAGCCCCAGCATTTT.

The chain uses TRBV2 and TRBJ1-1; TRBD1 agrees at 7 bases. Trimming removed 6 bases from V and 0 bases from J; junction bases left unmatched: 7. Germline V gene sequence: CDR1 SNHLY, CDR2 FYNNEI. The CDR3 has 15 amino acids. In DNA, the CDR3 is TGTGCCAGCAGAAACGGACAGGCAATGAACACTGAAGCTTTCTTT. Its protein is CASRNGQAMNTEAFF.

The chain couples TRBV5-6 to TRBJ2-7; tentatively, D is TRBD1 (6 bases). CDR1 SGHDT and CDR2 YYEEEE come from the germline V gene. V shed 4 bases and J shed 2 bases, with 13 bases lying between them. The CDR3 is 14 residues long. The CDR3 nucleotides read TGTGCCAGCAGCGTACAGGGTAGCGCCTACGAGCAGTACTTC. This gives the protein CASSVQGSAYEQYF.

This sequence joins TRBV7-2 and TRBJ1-5; D not certain. This CDR3 has 14 residues. V was cut by 2 bases and J by 4 bases, with 9 bases left in between. CDR1 and CDR2 from the germline V gene are SGHTA and FQGNSA. The CDR3 nucleotides are TGTGCCAGCAGCTTAACGCCGCAAAATCAGCCCCAGCATTTT. Its translation: CASSLTPQNQPQHF.

The chain joins TRBV28 to TRBJ2-7; 16 positions match TRBD2. The CDR3 covers 19 residues. The V segment lost 0 bases and the J segment 5 bases; nucleotides outside the gene matches: 10. Germline loops: CDR1 MDHEN, CDR2 SYDVKM. DNA for the CDR3: TGTGCCAGCAGTTTATGGATTGGGACTAGCGGGAGGGCGGATCACGAGCAGTACTTC. This encodes CASSLWIGTSGRADHEQYF.

The V and J genes are TRBV6-5 and TRBJ2-7; 8 bases agree with TRBD2. The CDR3 loop spans 16 amino acids. CDR1 is MNHEY, CDR2 SVGAGI, per germline. The V gene end was trimmed by 4 bases and the J gene end by 3 bases; junction bases not matched to a gene: 11. The CDR3 protein is CASSSPISGGVYEQYF. The DNA for the CDR3 is TGTGCCAGCAGTTCCCCTATATCGGGGGGGGTCTACGAGCAGTACTTC.

The chain uses TRBV27 and TRBJ2-4; 7 positions agree with TRBD2. Germline V gene sequence: CDR1 MNHEY, CDR2 SMNVEV (reference sequence). With V trimmed by 2 bases and J by 1 base, 2 bases remained unmatched. The CDR3 totals 15 residues. The CDR3 DNA sequence: TGTGCCAGCAGTTTAGGGGGGGGTGCCAAAAACATTCAGTACTTC. Its translation: CASSLGGGAKNIQYF.

This clone was picked up one time. The V and J genes are TRBV2 and TRBJ1-1; 10 bases map to TRBD1. The germline gives CDR1 SNHLY, CDR2 FYNNEI. The CDR3 loop spans 15 amino acids. The trim removed 6 bases at V and 0 bases at J, leaving 4 bases unmatched. The CDR3 spells CASRRQGAMNTEAFF. In DNA, the CDR3 is TGTGCCAGCAGGCGACAGGGGGCAATGAACACTGAAGCTTTCTTT. Filled out from reference TRBV2 and TRBJ1-1, the complete variable domain reads EPEVTQTPSHQVTQMGQEVILRCVPISNHLYFYWYRQILGQKVEFLVSFYNNEISEKSEIFDDQFSVERPDGSNFTLKIRSTKLEDSAMYFCASRRQGAMNTEAFFGQGTRLTVV.

CDR3 sequence reads: CASSLTGGTGELFF. CDR3 in DNA: TGTGCCAGCAGCTTGACAGGGGGCACCGGGGAGCTGTTTTTT. This chain uses TRBV11-3 with TRBJ2-2; TRBD1 agrees at 9 bases. This CDR3 contains 14 residues. From germline, CDR1 is SGHNT and CDR2 YENEEA. V lost 3 bases, J lost 4 bases, and 0 bases stayed unmatched.

The V and J genes are TRBV5-6 and TRBJ2-7, with D maybe TRBD2 (5 bases). The V and J ends lost 3 bases and 3 bases respectively, with 10 bases between them. Germline loops: CDR1 SGHDT, CDR2 YYEEEE. The CDR3 consists of 13 residues. DNA for the CDR3: TGTGCCAGCAGCTACGGACTTGGCTACGAGCAGTACTTC. It codes for CASSYGLGYEQYF.

The V call is TRBV5-4, the J call TRBJ1-4, with 7 bases that match TRBD1. The CDR3 sequence is 14 residues long. CDR1 SGHNT and CDR2 YYREEE come from the germline V gene (reference sequence). Trimming at V came to 4 bases and at J to 6 bases, leaving 6 bases not matched to a gene. CDR3 in DNA: TGTGCCAGCAGCCAGCAGGGGGTGGATGAAAAACTGTTTTTT. Translated, it gives CASSQQGVDEKLFF.

This chain joins TRBV4-3 and TRBJ2-7; D is possibly TRBD1 (5 bases). V lost 0 bases and J 2 bases, leaving 11 bases between the germline ends. Germline CDR1 LGHNA, CDR2 YSLEER. The CDR3 is 15 amino acids. DNA of the CDR3: TGCGCCAGCAGCCAAGACAGGGCCCTGACCTACGAGCAGTACTTC. Translation: CASSQDRALTYEQYF.

This chain connects TRBV30 to TRBJ2-2, with a tentative D call TRBD2 (5 bases). The CDR3 totals 13 residues. CDR1 GTSNPN and CDR2 SVGIG come from the germline V gene (reference sequence). V dropped 5 bases and J dropped 5 bases, with 12 bases sitting between them. The chain's CDR3 is CAWGGRATGELFF. The CDR3 DNA follows: TGTGCCTGGGGAGGAAGAGCGACCGGGGAGCTGTTTTTT.

The CDR3 DNA follows: TGCGCCAGCAGCCAAGATGCGGGACTACGGGACGAGCAGTACTTC. Translation: CASSQDAGLRDEQYF. J is TRBJ2-7 and V is TRBV4-1, with 7 bases identical to TRBD2. This CDR3 has 15 amino acids. The germline CDR1 and CDR2 sequences are MGHRA and YSYEKL. J was trimmed by 5 bases and V by 0 bases; bases with no gene match: 7.

The chain employs TRBV28 and TRBJ1-5; TRBD1 aligns across 8 bases. The CDR3 sequence is 15 residues long. Per germline, CDR1 MDHEN and CDR2 SYDVKM. The J segment lost 3 bases and the V segment lost 4 bases, leaving 5 bases of the junction unmatched. The CDR3 region has the DNA TGTGCCAGCAGTTCTCAGGGGGCCTACAATCAGCCCCAGCATTTT. It codes for CASSSQGAYNQPQHF.

The rearrangement uses TRBV5-4 and TRBJ1-2, with 8 bases that match TRBD1. V gave up 3 bases and J gave up 8 bases; unmatched junction bases: 12. Per germline, CDR1 SGHNT and CDR2 YYREEE (reference sequence). This CDR3 has 15 amino acids. The CDR3, as DNA: TGTGCCAGCAGCTGGGAAGAACAGGGGGGACGAGGCTACACCTTC. Protein: CASSWEEQGGRGYTF. The full variable domain, with the rest looked up from reference TRBV5-4 and TRBJ1-2, is ETGVTQSPTHLIKTRGQQVTLRCSSQSGHNTVSWYQQALGQGPQFIFQYYREEENGRGNFPPRFSGLQFPNYSSELNVNALELDDSALYLCASSWEEQGGRGYTFGSGTRLTVV.